The next 17 T cell receptor beta chains were all read from a single sample in a study of blood T cell repertoires in COVID-19. TCRdb's table, derived via immunoSEQ multiplex PCR, lists solely in-frame clones and lacks some. The table shows hundreds of thousands of clones, with about 89% occurring only once. Material: peripheral blood. The receptors stem from a woman in her 50s with COVID-19, enrolled during active disease.

The rearrangement links TRBV9 to TRBJ2-2, with a tentative D call TRBD1 (5 bases). Germline V gene sequence: CDR1 SGDLS, CDR2 YYNGEE. The germline V and J ends were trimmed by 0 bases and 6 bases, with 12 bases remaining between them. The CDR3 covers 15 residues. Here the CDR3 DNA reads TGTGCCAGCAGCGTAGATCTCATGGGGCCCGGGGAGCTGTTTTTT. Protein product: CASSVDLMGPGELFF.

The chain uses TRBV6-5 and TRBJ1-1; 7 bases fit TRBD1. Germline V gene sequence: CDR1 MNHEY, CDR2 SVGAGI. There are 14 residues in the CDR3. The V segment lost 7 bases and the J segment 3 bases; nucleotides outside the gene matches: 8. The CDR3 bases are TGTGCCAGCACCTGGGGGACAGCCGACACTGAAGCTTTCTTT. It specifies CASTWGTADTEAFF.

The chain has TRBV7-3 and TRBJ2-7; tentative D call: TRBD2 (6 bases). CDR1 and CDR2 (germline): SGHTA, FQGTGA. V gave up 5 bases and J gave up 9 bases, with 20 bases separating them. CDR3 length: 14 residues. CDR3 in DNA: TGTGCCAGCAGCCTCCCTGAGCGGGCAGACGGGCAGTACTTC. It translates to CASSLPERADGQYF.

The chain has TRBV19 and TRBJ2-7, with 10 bases lining up with TRBD1. J gave up 4 bases and V 6 bases, and 9 bases lay outside the gene matches. CDR3 length: 15 amino acids. Germline V gene lookup returns CDR1 LNHDA and CDR2 SQIVND (reference sequence). CDR3 sequence: CASSWGDRGGYEQYF. The CDR3 coding sequence is TGTGCCAGTAGCTGGGGGGACAGGGGTGGATACGAGCAGTACTTC.

The V and J genes are TRBV9 and TRBJ1-1; 9 bases agree with TRBD1. The germline CDR1 and CDR2 sequences are SGDLS and YYNGEE. Unmatched junction bases numbered 8, after V lost 4 bases and J lost 4 bases. The CDR3 sequence is 15 residues long. The CDR3 protein is CASSSPGTGSTEAFF. CDR3 bases: TGTGCCAGCAGCTCCCCCGGGACAGGGAGCACTGAAGCTTTCTTT. Combining the CDR3 with reference TRBV9 and TRBJ1-1 gives the whole variable domain DSGVTQTPKHLITATGQRVTLRCSPRSGDLSVYWYQQSLDQGLQFLIQYYNGEERAKGNILERFSAQQFPDLHSELNLSSLELGDSALYFCASSSPGTGSTEAFFGQGTRLTVV.

This chain uses TRBV5-5 with TRBJ1-6; 8 bases agree with TRBD1. The germline gives CDR1 SGHKS, CDR2 YYEKEE (reference sequence). The J segment lost 8 bases and the V segment lost 0 bases, leaving 10 bases of the junction unmatched. The CDR3 extends over 17 amino acids. CDR3 region: CASSLAGTGGGDSPLHF. The CDR3 bases are TGTGCCAGCAGCTTGGCCGGGACAGGCGGAGGTGATTCACCCCTCCACTTT.

The rearrangement uses TRBV11-3 and TRBJ1-1; 9 bases are a match to TRBD1. CDR3 length: 13 amino acids. Per the germline V gene, CDR1 is SGHNT and CDR2 is YENEEA. The V segment lost 4 bases and the J segment 5 bases; nucleotides outside the gene matches: 2. The CDR3 loop reads CASSSGQGTEAFF. Here the CDR3 DNA reads TGTGCCAGCAGCTCAGGACAGGGGACTGAAGCTTTCTTT.

About this clone itself: Other DNA sequences within the sample encode an identical CDR3. The genes are TRBV6-5 and TRBJ1-2, with D perhaps TRBD1 (5 bases). Germline CDR1 and CDR2: MNHEY and SVGAGI. V was pared by 6 bases and J by 2 bases, with 19 bases between. This CDR3 spans 16 amino acids. CDR3 in DNA: TGTGCCAGCAGCTACAAGTCGGCAGGGCTGAACTATGGCTACACCTTC. Its protein is CASSYKSAGLNYGYTF.

The CDR3 nucleotides read TGTGCCAGCACCTGGACAGTAGATCAGCCCCAGCATTTT. This gives the protein CASTWTVDQPQHF. The J gene is TRBJ1-5, the V gene TRBV12-3 or TRBV12-4; TRBD1 is a possible D gene (6 bases). V lost 7 bases to trimming and J lost 5 bases, with 12 bases between them. The CDR3 extends over 13 amino acids.

The chain is built from TRBV4-1 and TRBJ2-5, with TRBD2 matching over 8 bases. V lost 1 base and J lost 5; bases outside the gene matches: 18. Germline lookup yields CDR1 MGHRA and CDR2 YSYEKL. The CDR3 totals 19 residues. The CDR3 DNA is TGCGCCAGCAGCCAAGTGTGGATCGAGCGGGGGACAACACCGGAGACCCAGTACTTC. Translation: CASSQVWIERGTTPETQYF.

The chain has TRBV3-1 (or the pseudogene TRBV3-2) and TRBJ1-3; no reliable D call. V shed 0 bases and J shed 4 bases, with 7 bases lying between them. This CDR3 is built from 14 residues. The germline V gene has CDR1 LGHDT and CDR2 YNNKEL (reference sequence). The CDR3 coding sequence is TGTGCCAGCAGCCAAGAAGAGCGGGGAAACACCATATATTTT. As protein: CASSQEERGNTIYF.

There are a few counts of this clone. In nucleotides, the CDR3 is TGTGCCAGCAGTCACCGGACGGGGTACAGGGGTGAGCAGTTCTTC. Its translation is CASSHRTGYRGEQFF. The rearrangement joins TRBV28 to TRBJ2-1; the match to TRBD1 covers 7 bases. Trimming at V came to 5 bases and at J to 9 bases, leaving 13 bases not matched to a gene. The CDR3 runs to 15 residues. CDR1 is MDHEN, CDR2 SYDVKM, per germline.

The rearrangement joins TRBV2 to TRBJ2-1; 7 positions agree with TRBD2. CDR3 length: 15 residues. CDR1 is SNHLY and CDR2 is FYNNEI in the germline V gene. The trim removed 8 bases at V and 6 bases at J, leaving 13 bases unmatched. The CDR3 region has the DNA TGTGCCAGCGGTCGCCCTAGCGGAACGTTCAATGAGCAGTTCTTC. Translation: CASGRPSGTFNEQFF.

The chain employs TRBV10-2 and TRBJ1-4; no reliable D call. The germline V gene encodes CDR1 WSHSY and CDR2 SAAADI. V shed 0 bases and J shed 6 bases, with 14 bases lying between them. This CDR3 is built from 16 residues. The chain's CDR3 is CASSESTGSFYEKLFF. As DNA, the CDR3 is TGCGCCAGCAGTGAGTCGACGGGAAGCTTTTATGAAAAACTGTTTTTT.

The chain is built from TRBV5-8 and TRBJ2-1, with D maybe TRBD1 (5 bases). The CDR3 has 15 amino acids. The germline V and J ends were trimmed by 3 bases and 7 bases, with 17 bases remaining between them. Germline-derived CDR1 and CDR2 are SGHTS and YDEGEE. The CDR3 is CASSSKGHSGNEQFF. The CDR3 DNA is TGTGCCAGCAGCTCAAAGGGGCACAGTGGTAATGAGCAGTTCTTC.

The rearrangement joins TRBV9 to TRBJ2-1; D perhaps matches TRBD2 (7 bases). With 5 bases removed from V and 7 bases from J, the gap between germline ends came to 22 bases. CDR3 size: 16 residues. Germline V gene sequence: CDR1 SGDLS, CDR2 YYNGEE. The DNA for the CDR3 is TGTGCCAGCAGTGAGGATTTAAGGGGGGGCGCGAATGAGCAGTTCTTC. Translation: CASSEDLRGGANEQFF.

In this sample, this clone turned up once. This chain joins TRBV19 and TRBJ1-2, with 9 bases aligning to TRBD1. V shed 9 bases and J 5 bases; nucleotides not matched to a gene: 7. This CDR3 spans 13 amino acids. Germline lookup yields CDR1 LNHDA and CDR2 SQIVND (reference sequence). CDR3 sequence reads: CASNRGRGYGYTF. CDR3 coding DNA: TGTGCCAGCAACAGGGGGCGAGGGTATGGCTACACCTTC.